The 2 T cell receptor beta chains below come from one sample, sequenced in a study of early T cells in non-severe SARS-CoV-2 infection. TCRdb re-derived calls from the 5' RACE reads in MiXCR, one entry per CDR3 protein. The sample comprises some 25,000 distinct CDR3 sequences, about 4.5% of which are singletons, and about 15% rests with the top ten. Sequencing was done on a sample of whole blood. The receptors shown here come from an adult who was a healthcare worker with PCR-confirmed SARS-CoV-2 infection or an uninfected control (not recorded which).

This clonotype was observed many times. Here the CDR3 DNA reads TGTGCCAGTAGTAGTCTAGCGGGGGAATTTGTTGAGCAGTTCTTC. It translates to CASSSLAGEFVEQFF. The chain carries TRBV19 and TRBJ2-1; 10 bases are a match to TRBD2. V shed 4 bases, J shed 9 bases, and the junction held 9 bases outside the gene matches. This CDR3 is 15 amino acids long. CDR1 LNHDA and CDR2 SQIVND come from the germline V gene (reference sequence).

This clonotype came up a few times. The rearrangement joins TRBV20-1 to TRBJ2-1, with 14 positions matching TRBD2. CDR3 size: 17 residues. V lost 3 bases to trimming and J lost 6 bases; unmatched junction nucleotides: 10. Germline V gene sequence: CDR1 DFQATT, CDR2 SNEGSKA (reference sequence). The CDR3 nucleotides read TGCAGTGCTAGCATAGGGTTAGGGACTAGCGGGGGCAATGAGCAGTTCTTC. Encoded protein: CSASIGLGTSGGNEQFF.